This T cell receptor beta chain is from a study of T-cell memory formation after mild COVID-19. TCRdb re-derived calls from the 5' RACE reads in MiXCR, one entry per CDR3 protein. The sample lists under 250,000 distinct CDR3 sequences; approximately 10% were seen once. Germline V gives CDR1 MNHEY, CDR2 SVGAGI. V lost 9 bases, J lost 0 bases, and 4 bases stayed unmatched. The CDR3 sequence is 13 residues long. The sample taken for sequencing was PBMCs or a T cell subset sorted from them (not recorded which). The V gene is TRBV6-5, the J gene TRBJ1-2; the match to TRBD1 covers 7 bases. The receptor was derived from a man between 18 and 29 years old who had mild COVID-19 (a few samples of this study predate the infection). Cell type and time point are not known. DNA of the CDR3: TGTGCCAGGACGGGGACAGCTAACTATGGCTACACCTTC. Translating it yields CARTGTANYGYTF.